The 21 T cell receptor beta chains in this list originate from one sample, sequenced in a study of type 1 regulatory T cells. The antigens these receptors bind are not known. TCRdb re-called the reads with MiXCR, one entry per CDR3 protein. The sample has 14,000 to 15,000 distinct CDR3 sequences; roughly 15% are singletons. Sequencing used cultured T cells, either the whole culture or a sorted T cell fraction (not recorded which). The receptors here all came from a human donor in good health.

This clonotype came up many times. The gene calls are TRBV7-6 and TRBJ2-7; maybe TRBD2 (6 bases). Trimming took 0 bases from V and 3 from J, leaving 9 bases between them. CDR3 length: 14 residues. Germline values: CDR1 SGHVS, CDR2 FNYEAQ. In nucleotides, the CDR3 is TGTGCCAGCAGCTTAGCGGGAGGTCTCTACGAGCAGTACTTC. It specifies CASSLAGGLYEQYF.

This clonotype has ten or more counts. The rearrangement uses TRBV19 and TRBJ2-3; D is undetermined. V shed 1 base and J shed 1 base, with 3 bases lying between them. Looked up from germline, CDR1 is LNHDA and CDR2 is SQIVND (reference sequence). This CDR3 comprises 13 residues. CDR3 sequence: CASSIGGTDTQYF. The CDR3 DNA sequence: TGTGCCAGTAGTATAGGGGGCACAGATACGCAGTATTTT.

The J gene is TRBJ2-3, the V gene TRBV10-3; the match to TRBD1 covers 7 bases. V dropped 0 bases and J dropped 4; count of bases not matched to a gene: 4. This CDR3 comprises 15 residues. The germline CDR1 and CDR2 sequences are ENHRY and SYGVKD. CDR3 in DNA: TGTGCCATCAGTGAGTCGGCGACAGGGTCAGATACGCAGTATTTT. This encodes CAISESATGSDTQYF.

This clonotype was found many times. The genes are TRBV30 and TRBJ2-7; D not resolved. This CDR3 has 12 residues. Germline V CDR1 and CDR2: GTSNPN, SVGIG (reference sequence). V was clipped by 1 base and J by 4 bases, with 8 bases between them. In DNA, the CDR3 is TGTGCCTGGAGTGCGACCGGATACGAGCAGTACTTC. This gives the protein CAWSATGYEQYF. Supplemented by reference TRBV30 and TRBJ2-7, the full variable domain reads SQTIHQWPATLVQPVGSPLSLECTVEGTSNPNLYWYRQAAGRGLQLLFYSVGIGQISSEVPQNLSASRPQDRQFILSSKKLLLSDSGFYLCAWSATGYEQYFGPGTRLTVT.

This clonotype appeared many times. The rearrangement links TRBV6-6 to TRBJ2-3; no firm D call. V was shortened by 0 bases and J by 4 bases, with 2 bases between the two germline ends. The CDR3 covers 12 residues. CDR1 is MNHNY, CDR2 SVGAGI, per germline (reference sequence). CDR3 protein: CASSYSSDTQYF. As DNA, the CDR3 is TGTGCCAGCAGTTACTCCTCAGATACGCAGTATTTT.

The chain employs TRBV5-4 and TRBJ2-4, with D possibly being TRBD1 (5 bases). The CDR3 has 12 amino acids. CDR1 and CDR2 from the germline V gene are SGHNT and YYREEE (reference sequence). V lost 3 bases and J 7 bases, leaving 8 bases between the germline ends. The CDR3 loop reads CASSSTANIQYF. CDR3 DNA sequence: TGTGCCAGCAGCTCGACAGCTAACATTCAGTACTTC.

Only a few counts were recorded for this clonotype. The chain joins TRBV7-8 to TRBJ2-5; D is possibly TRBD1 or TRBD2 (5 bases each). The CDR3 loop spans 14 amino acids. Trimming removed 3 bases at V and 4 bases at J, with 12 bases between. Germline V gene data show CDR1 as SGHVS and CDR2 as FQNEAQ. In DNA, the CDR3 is TGTGCCAGCAGCTTCCGGGACCCACGAGAGACCCAGTACTTC. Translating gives CASSFRDPRETQYF.

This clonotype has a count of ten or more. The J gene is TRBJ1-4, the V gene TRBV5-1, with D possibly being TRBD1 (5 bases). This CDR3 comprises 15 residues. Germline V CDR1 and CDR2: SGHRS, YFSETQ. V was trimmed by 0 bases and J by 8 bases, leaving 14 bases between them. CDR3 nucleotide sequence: TGCGCCAGCAGCTTGGATCTGGCGTGGGGCGAAAAACTGTTTTTT. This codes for CASSLDLAWGEKLFF. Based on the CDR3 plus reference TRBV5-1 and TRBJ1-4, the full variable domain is KAGVTQTPRYLIKTRGQQVTLSCSPISGHRSVSWYQQTPGQGLQFLFEYFSETQRNKGNFPGRFSGRQFSNSRSEMNVSTLELGDSALYLCASSLDLAWGEKLFFGSGTQLSVL.

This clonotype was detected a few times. The CDR3 protein is CSVERGLGPGNIQYF. In DNA form, the CDR3 reads TGCAGCGTTGAAAGGGGACTGGGGCCTGGGAACATTCAGTACTTC. The chain couples TRBV29-1 to TRBJ2-4, with TRBD2 as a possible D gene (6 bases). Per germline, CDR1 SQVTM and CDR2 ANQGSEA. This CDR3 is built from 15 residues. Trimming left V 2 bases short and J 7 bases short, with 18 bases between.

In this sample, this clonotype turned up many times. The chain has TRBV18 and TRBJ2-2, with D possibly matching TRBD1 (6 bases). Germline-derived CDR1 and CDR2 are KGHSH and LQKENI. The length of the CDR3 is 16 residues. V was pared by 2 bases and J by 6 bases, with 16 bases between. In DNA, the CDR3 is TGTGCCAGCTCACCATTAGGACAGACCGGAGCCGGGGAGCTGTTTTTT. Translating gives CASSPLGQTGAGELFF.

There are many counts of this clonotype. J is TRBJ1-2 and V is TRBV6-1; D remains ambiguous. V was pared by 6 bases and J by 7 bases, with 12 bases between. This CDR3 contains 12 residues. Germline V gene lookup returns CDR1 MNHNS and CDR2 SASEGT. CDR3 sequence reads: CASSLSNGGYTF. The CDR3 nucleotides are TGTGCCAGCAGCTTATCTAATGGTGGCTACACCTTC.

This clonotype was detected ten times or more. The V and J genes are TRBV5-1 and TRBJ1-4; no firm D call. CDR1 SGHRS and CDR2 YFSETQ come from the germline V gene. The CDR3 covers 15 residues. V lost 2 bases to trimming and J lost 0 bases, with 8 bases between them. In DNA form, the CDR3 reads TGCGCCAGCAGCTTCCAGATGGCAACTAATGAAAAACTGTTTTTT. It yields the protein CASSFQMATNEKLFF.

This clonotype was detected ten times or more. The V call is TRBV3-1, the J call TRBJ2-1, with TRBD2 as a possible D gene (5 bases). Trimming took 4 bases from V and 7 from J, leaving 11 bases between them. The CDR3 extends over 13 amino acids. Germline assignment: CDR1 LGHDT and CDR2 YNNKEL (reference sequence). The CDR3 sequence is CASSPVPGNEQFF. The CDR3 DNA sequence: TGTGCCAGCAGCCCAGTACCGGGAAATGAGCAGTTCTTC.

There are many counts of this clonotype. This CDR3 is CAISENRGVGYTF. The CDR3 DNA is TGTGCCATCAGTGAGAACCGGGGGGTCGGCTACACCTTC. The V and J genes are TRBV10-3 and TRBJ1-2, with D maybe TRBD1 (5 bases). Looked up from germline, CDR1 is ENHRY and CDR2 is SYGVKD. Trimming took 2 bases from V and 8 from J, leaving 12 bases between them. The CDR3 has 13 amino acids.

The CDR3 is CASSSDRNTGELFF. Here the CDR3 DNA reads TGTGCCAGCAGTAGCGACAGGAACACCGGGGAGCTGTTTTTT. J is TRBJ1-1 and V is TRBV2; possibly TRBD1 for D (5 bases). The J call is in doubt because the DNA end fits TRBJ2-2 better. This CDR3 has 14 amino acids. Germline V gene data show CDR1 as SNHLY and CDR2 as FYNNEI.

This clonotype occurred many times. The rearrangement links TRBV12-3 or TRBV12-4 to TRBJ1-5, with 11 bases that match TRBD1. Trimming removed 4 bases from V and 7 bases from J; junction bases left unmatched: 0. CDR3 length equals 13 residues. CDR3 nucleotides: TGTGCCAGCAGTTGGACAGGGGGCCAGCCCCAGCATTTT. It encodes CASSWTGGQPQHF.

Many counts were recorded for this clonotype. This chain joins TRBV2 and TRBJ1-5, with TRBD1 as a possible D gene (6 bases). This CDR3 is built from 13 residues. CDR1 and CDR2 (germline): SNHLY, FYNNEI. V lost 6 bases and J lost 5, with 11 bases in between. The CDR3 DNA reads TGTGCCAGCAGCTACTCAGGGGATCAGCCCCAGCATTTT. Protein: CASSYSGDQPQHF.

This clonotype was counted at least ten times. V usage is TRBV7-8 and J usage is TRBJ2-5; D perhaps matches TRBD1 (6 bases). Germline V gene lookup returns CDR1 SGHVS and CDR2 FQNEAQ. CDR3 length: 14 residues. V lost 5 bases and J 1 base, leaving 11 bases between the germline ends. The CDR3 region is CASSPPGAQETQYF. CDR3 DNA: TGTGCCAGCAGCCCACCAGGGGCCCAAGAGACCCAGTACTTC.

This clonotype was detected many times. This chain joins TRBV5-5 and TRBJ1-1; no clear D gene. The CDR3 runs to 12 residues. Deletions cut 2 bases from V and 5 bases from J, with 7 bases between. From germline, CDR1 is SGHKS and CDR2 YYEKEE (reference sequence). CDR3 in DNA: TGTGCCAGCAGCTTCGCCGAAACTGAAGCTTTCTTT. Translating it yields CASSFAETEAFF.

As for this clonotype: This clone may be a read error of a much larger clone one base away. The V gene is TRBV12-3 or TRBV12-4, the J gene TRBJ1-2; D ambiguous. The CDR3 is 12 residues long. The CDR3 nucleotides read TGTGCCAGCAGTTTACATTCCGGTGGCTACGCCTTC. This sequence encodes CASSLHSGGYAF.

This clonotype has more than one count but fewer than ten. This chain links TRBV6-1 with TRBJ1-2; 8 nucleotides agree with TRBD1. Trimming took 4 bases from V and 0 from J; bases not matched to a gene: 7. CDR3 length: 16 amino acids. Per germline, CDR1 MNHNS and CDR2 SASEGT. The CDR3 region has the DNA TGTGCCAGCAGTGGGTACGGACAGGGTTCTAACTATGGCTACACCTTC. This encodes CASSGYGQGSNYGYTF.